Following are 32 T cell receptor beta chains from one sample sequenced in a study of tumor and adjacent non-tumor tissue in lung cancer. TCRbeta libraries were built with three rounds of nested PCR, modified from ARM-PCR. From the multiplex PCR reads, TCRdb called clonotypes with MiXCR, one entry per CDR3 protein. The repertoire includes fewer than 100,000 distinct CDR3 sequences, 72% of them detected once, and under 9.5% sits in the top ten. No cell sorting was done before RNA was extracted from the tissue. Sequencing used lung tumor tissue. All receptors come from a woman between 35 and 50 years old with non-small cell lung cancer.

Concerning this clonotype itself: It may be a read error: a sequence one base away is much more abundant. The chain has TRBV28 and TRBJ1-2; no clear D gene. The CDR3 runs 15 residues. CDR1 is MDHEN and CDR2 is SYDVKM in the germline V gene. CDR3 amino acids: CASSLTSGSYYGYIF. The CDR3 nucleotides read TGTGCCAGCAGCCTCACGTCGGGCAGTTACTATGGCTACATCTTC.

In regard to this clonotype: The CDR3 carries no conserved terminal phenylalanine or tryptophan, so it likely arises from a read error. V and J are TRBV6-6 and TRBJ1-2; the D is unclear. Germline CDR1 MNHNY, CDR2 SVGAGI (reference sequence). The CDR3 consists of 12 residues. In nucleotides, the CDR3 is TGTGCCAGCAGTTTCGAGGGATATGGTTACACCTAC. Its protein is CASSFEGYGYTY.

This clonotype has just one count. The CDR3 carries no conserved terminal phenylalanine or tryptophan, so it likely arises from a read error. The V gene is TRBV4-1, the J gene TRBJ1-2, with a weak D call TRBD1 (6 bases). This CDR3 is built from 15 residues. The germline gives CDR1 MGHRA, CDR2 YSYEKL. The CDR3 sequence is CASSQDQGRNYDYTS. The CDR3 DNA follows: TGCGCCAGCAGCCAAGACCAGGGGAGAAACTATGACTACACCTCC.

For this clonotype: At one boundary the junction diverges from the germline segment, which might be a read error. The chain is built from TRBV24-1 and TRBJ2-1; D is possibly TRBD2 (6 bases). Germline CDR1 and CDR2: KGHDR and SFDVKD. CDR3 length: 15 amino acids. This CDR3 reads CAISDIEGGANGQFF. The CDR3 DNA sequence: TGTGCCATCAGCGATATTGAGGGAGGAGCCAATGGGCAGTTCTTC.

Remarks on this clonotype: It may be a read error: a sequence one base away is much more abundant. J is TRBJ2-7 and V is TRBV20-1; D is unresolved. Germline CDR1 DFQATT, CDR2 SNEGSKA (reference sequence). This CDR3 has 11 residues. V was trimmed by 1 base and J by 4 bases, leaving 5 bases between them. CDR3 sequence reads: CSARVRYEQYF. In DNA form, the CDR3 reads TGCAGTGCTAGAGTCAGATACGAGCAGTACTTC.

A word on this clonotype: At one boundary the junction diverges from the germline segment, which might be a read error. The CDR3 coding sequence is TGTGCCAGCAGCATAGACGCAAACCAGTTTTTC. Translated, it gives CASSIDANQFF. The rearrangement joins TRBV11-1 to TRBJ2-1; D not certain. The CDR3 has 11 residues. The V gene's germline CDR1 is SGHAT and CDR2 FQDESV (reference sequence).

Points on this clonotype: The CDR3 end shows no conserved phenylalanine or tryptophan, and so a read error is likely. The chain has TRBV6-1 and TRBJ1-2; 7 bases align to TRBD1. Germline lookup yields CDR1 MNHNS and CDR2 SASEGT. The CDR3 runs 14 residues. The CDR3 sequence: CGSRTQGRDYGYTS. CDR3 nucleotide sequence: TGTGGCAGCAGGACACAGGGGAGGGACTATGGCTACACCTCC.

This clonotype was detected ten times or more. The rearrangement links TRBV6-2 or TRBV6-3 to TRBJ2-5, with 9 bases fitting TRBD1. The length of the CDR3 is 14 residues. Germline CDR1 and CDR2: MNHEY and SVGEGT. Germline trimming cut 5 bases from V and 2 bases from J; bases unmatched to any gene: 3. The chain's CDR3 is CASSHGTGQETQYF. CDR3 nucleotide sequence: TGTGCCAGCAGTCACGGGACAGGGCAAGAGACCCAGTACTTC.

This clonotype was recorded only once. It is likely a read error, because the conserved phenylalanine at the end of the CDR3 is missing. CDR3 region: CTSSLKGSGGSYEQYY. DNA for the CDR3: TGTACTAGCAGCTTAAAGGGAAGCGGGGGTTCCTACGAGCAGTACTAC. This rearrangement joins TRBV11-2 to TRBJ2-7, with 8 nucleotides matching TRBD2. There are 16 residues in the CDR3. Germline V gene sequence: CDR1 SGHAT, CDR2 FQNNGV.

This clonotype was picked up a small number of times. The gene calls are TRBV4-2 and TRBJ2-2; D uncertain. Germline values: CDR1 LGHNA, CDR2 YNFKEQ. The V and J ends lost 0 bases and 0 bases respectively, with 8 bases between them. CDR3 length equals 16 residues. The CDR3 DNA reads as TGTGCCAGCAGCCAAGATTGGGCCACGAACACCGGGGAGCTGTTTTTT. Protein: CASSQDWATNTGELFF.

This clonotype was observed at least ten times. This chain uses TRBV5-4 with TRBJ1-2; D is possibly TRBD1 (5 bases). Germline V lookup: CDR1 SGHNT, CDR2 YYREEE (reference sequence). V lost 0 bases, J lost 3 bases, and 15 bases lay in between. The length of the CDR3 is 16 residues. CDR3 protein: CASSLEAGMVDYGYTF. The DNA of the CDR3 is TGTGCCAGCAGCTTGGAGGCAGGGATGGTGGACTATGGCTACACCTTC.

This clonotype has at least ten counts. The rearrangement uses TRBV5-6 and TRBJ1-5; perhaps TRBD1 as D (6 bases). CDR3 size: 15 residues. Trimming shortened V by 3 bases and J by 4 bases, and 14 bases separated the two germline ends. The V gene's germline CDR1 is SGHDT and CDR2 YYEEEE. The CDR3 bases are TGTGCCAGCAGCTCCGGACAGAAAATTAATCAGCCCCAGCATTTT. Protein: CASSSGQKINQPQHF. Looking up the rest from reference TRBV5-6 and TRBJ1-5 gives the full variable domain: DAGVTQSPTHLIKTRGQQVTLRCSPKSGHDTVSWYQQALGQGPQFIFQYYEEEERQRGNFPDRFSGHQFPNYSSELNVNALLLGDSALYLCASSSGQKINQPQHFGDGTRLSIL.

The J gene is TRBJ2-5, the V gene TRBV6-2 or TRBV6-3; TRBD2 aligns across 8 bases. The CDR3 loop spans 16 amino acids. Germline V gene data show CDR1 as MNHEY and CDR2 as SVGEGT. With V trimmed by 5 bases and J by 2 bases, 10 bases remained unmatched. CDR3 DNA: TGTGCCAGCAGTCCCGGGGGTAGCGGGGTGCAAGAGACCCAGTACTTC. Its protein is CASSPGGSGVQETQYF.

To note about this clonotype: Mismatch with germline at one junction end may stem from a read error. The chain links TRBV11-2 to TRBJ1-3; D is unresolved. The CDR3 is 11 amino acids. Germline V gene sequence: CDR1 SGHAT, CDR2 FQNNGV. In DNA form, the CDR3 reads TGTGTCAACAGCTCGATACCTTCAATTCATTTT. Its protein is CVNSSIPSIHF.

J is TRBJ2-1 and V is TRBV11-2; possible D gene TRBD2, 6 bases. Trimming pared 6 bases from V and 6 bases from J, leaving 21 bases between. The CDR3 contains 16 residues. The germline V gene has CDR1 SGHAT and CDR2 FQNNGV. The chain's CDR3 is CASSLRPLAGRNEQFF. The DNA for the CDR3 is TGTGCCAGCAGTTTAAGGCCACTGGCGGGGCGCAATGAGCAGTTCTTC.

Remarks on this clonotype: It is likely a read error, because the conserved phenylalanine at the end of the CDR3 is missing. The chain combines TRBV11-2 with TRBJ2-3, with 11 bases aligning to TRBD2. V lost 7 bases to trimming and J lost 3 bases; unmatched junction nucleotides: 6. CDR3 length: 15 residues. The germline V gene has CDR1 SGHAT and CDR2 FQNNGV. CDR3: CASNSVAGGTDTQYS. CDR3 nucleotides: TGTGCCAGCAACTCAGTAGCGGGGGGGACAGATACGCAGTATTCT.

V usage is TRBV19 and J usage is TRBJ2-1; D perhaps matches TRBD2 (6 bases). Germline V gives CDR1 LNHDA, CDR2 SQIVND (reference sequence). This CDR3 region has 13 residues. The V end was cut by 7 bases, the J end by 5 bases, with 12 bases between. The CDR3 reads CASTLAGHNEQFF. The DNA for the CDR3 is TGTGCCAGTACTCTGGCGGGGCACAATGAGCAGTTCTTC.

Remarks on this clonotype: A much larger clone differs from this one at a single base, so this may be a read error. The rearrangement uses TRBV20-1 and TRBJ2-5; perhaps TRBD2 as D (6 bases). Germline CDR1 reads DFQATT; CDR2 reads SNEGSKA (reference sequence). The CDR3 has 11 amino acids. CDR3 region: CGGTNQETQYF. The CDR3 DNA reads TGCGGCGGGACGAACCAAGAGACCCAGTACTTC.

Details on this clonotype: One end of the junction is discordant with germline, which a read error may explain. This chain's CDR3 is CPSSIDSTYNEQFF. In nucleotides, the CDR3 is TGTCCCAGCAGTATAGACTCCACCTACAATGAGCAGTTCTTC. V usage is TRBV7-6 and J usage is TRBJ2-1; D unclear. The CDR3 is 14 amino acids. Germline V CDR1 and CDR2: SGHVS, FNYEAQ.

In the case of this clonotype: At one end, the junction sequence differs from germline, possibly due to a read error. The chain has TRBV6-5 and TRBJ2-6; 7 bases agree with TRBD1. Germline V gene lookup returns CDR1 MNHEY and CDR2 SVGAGI. The CDR3 runs 17 residues. CDR3 nucleotide sequence: TGTGCCAGCAGTAAGGGACAGTCTTTAACTGGTGCCAACGTCCTGACTTTC. It specifies CASSKGQSLTGANVLTF.

Notes on this clonotype: As the CDR3 is not closed by the conserved phenylalanine or tryptophan, this likely results from a read error. The DNA is omitted, as the CDR3 cannot be located on it reliably, and the CDR3 follows TCRdb's listing. This CDR3 is CAWSVGLNYGCNS. The J gene is TRBJ1-2, the V gene TRBV30. The CDR3 sequence runs 13 residues, both termini included. Germline V lookup: CDR1 GTSNPN, CDR2 SVGIG (reference sequence).

This clonotype was seen a single time. Given a much more abundant clone one base away, this may be a read error. The chain has TRBV5-8 and TRBJ1-6, with D unresolved. The CDR3 totals 15 residues. CDR1 is SGHTS, CDR2 YDEGEE, per germline. CDR3 sequence: CSSSFLGGSNSPLHF. The DNA of the CDR3 is TGTTCCAGCAGCTTCTTAGGAGGGTCGAATTCACCCCTCCACTTT.

In regard to this clonotype: No conserved phenylalanine or tryptophan is present at the end of the CDR3, so a read error is the likely explanation. DNA of the CDR3: TGCGGCGTTGGTAACCGCCAGGGCCCCTACACCCTC. Translated: CGVGNRQGPYTL. This chain uses TRBV29-1 with TRBJ1-2; TRBD1 might be the D (5 bases). Germline V lookup: CDR1 SQVTM, CDR2 ANQGSEA. This CDR3 has 12 residues.

This clonotype showed up just once. J is TRBJ2-1 and V is TRBV4-1; the D call may be TRBD1 or TRBD2 (5 bases each). The CDR3 loop spans 12 amino acids. The V gene's germline CDR1 is MGHRA and CDR2 YSYEKL. The DNA of the CDR3 is TGCGGCAGTATCCAGAGGGGCCACCCGCAGTTCTTC. Residues: CGSIQRGHPQFF.

This clonotype appeared once. The genes are TRBV29-1 and TRBJ2-7; 7 bases map to TRBD1. Trimming at V came to 4 bases and at J to 1 base, leaving 7 bases not matched to a gene. The CDR3 is 14 residues long. Germline V gene data show CDR1 as SQVTM and CDR2 as ANQGSEA. The CDR3 region is CSVGVQGDSYEQYF. CDR3 nucleotides: TGCAGCGTTGGTGTTCAGGGGGATTCCTACGAGCAGTACTTC.

For the CDR3, the DNA is TGTGCCAGCAGCTTCAATGGACAGGACTATGGCTACACCTTC. This encodes CASSFNGQDYGYTF. V gene TRBV11-2 combines with J gene TRBJ1-2; TRBD1 matches at 7 bases. Germline V gene data show CDR1 as SGHAT and CDR2 as FQNNGV. V was pared by 3 bases and J by 3 bases, with 4 bases of the junction left unmatched. The CDR3 loop spans 14 amino acids.

Note on this clonotype: Its ends do not fully match the called genes, so a read error is possible. The V and J genes are TRBV5-4 and TRBJ1-2; D remains unclear. Germline V gives CDR1 SGHNT, CDR2 YYREEE (reference sequence). The CDR3 runs 13 residues. CDR3 coding DNA: TGTGCCTGGTCATTCCGGGGTTCATGTGGCTACACATTC. Amino acid sequence: CAWSFRGSCGYTF.

Worth noting for this clonotype: A read error may account for a junction end that differs from germline. The rearrangement uses TRBV20-1 and TRBJ2-7, with 7 bases identical to TRBD1. From germline, CDR1 is DFQATT and CDR2 SNEGSKA (reference sequence). There are 14 residues in the CDR3. The CDR3 reads CSARGSGGRREQYF. In nucleotides, the CDR3 is TGCAGTGCGAGAGGCTCAGGGGGTCGTCGGGAGCAGTACTTC.

With respect to this clonotype: In this CDR3 the conserved last residue, phenylalanine or tryptophan, is missing, so a read error is likely. The chain uses TRBV6-1 and TRBJ2-1; 14 bases are a match to TRBD2. Germline values: CDR1 MNHNS, CDR2 SASEGT. This CDR3 spans 15 amino acids. CDR3 region: CASSPGLAGVGEQFI. Here the CDR3 DNA reads TGCGCCAGCAGTCCGGGACTAGCGGGAGTAGGCGAGCAGTTCATC.

A word on this clonotype: A junction end diverges from the germline sequence, so it may reflect a read error. The chain employs TRBV11-2 and TRBJ2-1, with D possibly TRBD2 on 6 matching bases. The length of the CDR3 is 16 residues. CDR1 SGHAT and CDR2 FQNNGV come from the germline V gene. Here the CDR3 reads CVSNKTLAALYNEQFF. The CDR3 DNA is TGTGTCAGCAATAAGACACTAGCTGCACTGTACAATGAGCAGTTCTTC.

V gene TRBV29-1 combines with J gene TRBJ2-1; 14 bases are shared with TRBD2. V dropped 7 bases and J dropped 10; count of bases not matched to a gene: 15. There are 16 residues in the CDR3. The germline V gene has CDR1 SQVTM and CDR2 ANQGSEA. The CDR3: CSAYLGGLAGVTEQFF. The CDR3, as DNA: TGCAGCGCTTATTTAGGGGGACTAGCGGGAGTGACAGAGCAGTTCTTC.

V and J are TRBV2 and TRBJ2-3; D tentatively fits TRBD1 or TRBD2 (5 bases each). CDR1 SNHLY and CDR2 FYNNEI come from the germline V gene. V was clipped by 6 bases and J by 13 bases, with 20 bases between them. The CDR3 length is 13 residues. The CDR3 loop reads CASRDNMGPEEYF. The CDR3 bases are TGTGCCAGCAGAGACAATATGGGGCCGGAGGAGTATTTT.